The clone carrying this TCR beta chain was observed a handful of times. CDR1 and CDR2 (germline): MNHEY, SVGAGI. The CDR3 spans 13 residues. With 5 bases removed from V and 5 bases from J, the gap between germline ends came to 13 bases. Time point defined: patch test 1, 2 weeks after DPC sensitization. The treatment is: therapeutic diphenylcyclopropenone sensitization with weekly scalp DPC. Blood draws came before every patch-test application. The data originate from a study of human T cells and chemical hapten exposure. From the RACE reads, TCRdb called clonotypes with MiXCR, one entry per CDR3 protein. The sample consists of approximately 100,000 distinct CDR3 sequences, approximately 10% of them appearing once.

Material: whole blood, obtained in connection with sensitization to the hapten diphenylcyclopropenone (DPC). The sequence came from a woman in her forties with alopecia areata. Some clones in this sample may be carry-over from other donors' samples. J is TRBJ2-7 and V is TRBV6-5, with TRBD1 as a possible D gene (6 bases). In DNA form, the CDR3 reads TGTGCCAGCAGTCCCAACAGGGTGCACGAGCAGTACTTC. Protein product: CASSPNRVHEQYF.